This T cell receptor beta chain was observed in a study of CD8 T cells in ankylosing spondylitis. Study outcomes and limitations: Typical of ankylosing spondylitis blood, it appeared, was a TCR beta motif of 7 or 8 highly homologous variants.

V was cut by 3 bases and J by 8 bases, with 17 bases left in between. The CDR3 extends over 15 amino acids. Generation of TCR beta libraries employed quantitative 5'-RACE incorporating molecular barcodes. One entry per CDR3 protein results from TCRdb running MiXCR on the 5' RACE reads. Among 200,000 to 250,000 distinct CDR3 sequences listed, around 19% were seen once. This clonotype was observed at least ten times. Its antigen is not known. The TCR comes from a male donor with ankylosing spondylitis. This sequence joins TRBV12-3 or TRBV12-4 and TRBJ2-1, with D perhaps TRBD2 (7 bases). The sample taken for sequencing was blood, either unsorted or a sorted T cell fraction (not recorded which). In DNA, the CDR3 is TGTGCCAGCAGTTTCAAGTATGGGGGGGCGGATGAGCAGTTCTTC. Translation: CASSFKYGGADEQFF.